This T cell receptor beta chain appears in the sequencing data of a study of shared clonotypes between healthy human individuals. Study context: The donors, a couple of women and three men, were aged 18 to 49.

Unmatched junction bases numbered 8, after V lost 4 bases and J lost 1 base. The CDR3 covers 17 residues. Germline V gene lookup returns CDR1 SGHRS and CDR2 YFSETQ. For every subset, genomic DNA was evenly distributed across several immunoSEQ plates. The unsorted PBMC replicate PCRs were performed with 300 to 350 ng DNA, roughly 30,000 T cell genomes. TCRdb keeps only in-frame clones here, not all; method: immunoSEQ multiplex PCR. The sample carries roughly 490,000 clones, 75% to 85% recorded once. A few counts support this clone. The chain couples TRBV5-1 to TRBJ2-3; 11 bases are shared with TRBD2. This sequence originates from a woman in her forties in good health. Some clones in this sample may be carry-over from other donors' samples. Sequencing used PBMCs. CDR3 in amino acids: CASSHSGRDSGTDTQYF. CDR3 coding DNA: TGCGCCAGCAGCCATAGCGGGAGGGATTCGGGCACAGATACGCAGTATTTT. The variable domain in full, with the rest retrieved from reference TRBV5-1 and TRBJ2-3, is KAGVTQTPRYLIKTRGQQVTLSCSPISGHRSVSWYQQTPGQGLQFLFEYFSETQRNKGNFPGRFSGRQFSNSRSEMNVSTLELGDSALYLCASSHSGRDSGTDTQYFGPGTRLTVL.